This entry features one T cell receptor beta chain sequence. The data belong to a study of blood T cell repertoires in COVID-19. Across the study: Both acute and convalescent COVID-19 samples were obtained from the United States, Italy and Spain. Sources were T cells, B-cell-depleted T cells, or PBMCs; the material itself was cDNA or gDNA.

There are 14 residues in the CDR3. Trimming took 2 bases from V and 10 from J, leaving 14 bases between them. CDR1 and CDR2 (germline): LGHNA, YSLEER. Assay used: immunoSEQ multiplex PCR; TCRdb lists only in-frame clones, some missing. This table has 150,000 to 180,000 clones, about 73% appearing once. The sequence was collected from a man older than 75 with acute or convalescent COVID-19. Source material: peripheral blood. The chain has TRBV4-3 and TRBJ2-2; D may be TRBD2 (6 bases). The CDR3 protein is CASSQLVGDSELFF. CDR3 sequence (DNA): TGCGCCAGCAGCCAACTCGTAGGGGACTCGGAGCTGTTTTTT.